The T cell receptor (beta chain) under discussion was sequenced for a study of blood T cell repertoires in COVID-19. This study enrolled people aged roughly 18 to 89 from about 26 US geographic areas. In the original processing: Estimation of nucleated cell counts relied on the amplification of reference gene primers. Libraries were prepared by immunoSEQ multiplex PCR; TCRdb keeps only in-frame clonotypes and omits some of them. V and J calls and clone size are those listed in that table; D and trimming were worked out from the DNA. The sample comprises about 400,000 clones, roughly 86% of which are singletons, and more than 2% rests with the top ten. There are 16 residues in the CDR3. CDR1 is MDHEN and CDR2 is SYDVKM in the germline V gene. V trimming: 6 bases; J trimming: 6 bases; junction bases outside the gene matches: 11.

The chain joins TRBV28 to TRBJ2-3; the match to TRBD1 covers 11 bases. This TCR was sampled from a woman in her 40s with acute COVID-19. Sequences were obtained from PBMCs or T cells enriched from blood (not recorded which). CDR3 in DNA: TGTGCCAGCAGAACAGCGGGGACAGGGGGAACGGATACGCAGTATTTT. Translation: CASRTAGTGGTDTQYF.